This entry lists 32 T cell receptor beta chains sequenced from one sample in a study of T cell repertoires in cytomegalovirus infection. For these receptors, no antigen is known. TCRdb recomputed calls from the reads with MiXCR, one row per CDR3 protein. The table has about half a million distinct CDR3 sequences, around 30% seen once. The specimen comprised cultured PBMCs, sampled from culture after CMV antigen stimulation. Source of these receptors: a human donor in good health (CMV status not recorded). Some clones in this sample may be carry-over from other donors' samples.

This clonotype was picked up a small number of times. The chain links TRBV7-9 to TRBJ2-7, with D possibly TRBD2 on 6 matching bases. This CDR3 region has 16 residues. Germline CDR1 SEHNR, CDR2 FQNEAQ (reference sequence). V dropped 1 base and J dropped 0 bases, with 13 bases sitting between them. The CDR3 nucleotides are TGTGCCAGCAGCTTAGTCGGGGGTCCGAGCTCCTACGAGCAGTACTTC. Translating it yields CASSLVGGPSSYEQYF.

There are a few counts of this clonotype. V usage is TRBV12-3 or TRBV12-4 and J usage is TRBJ2-1; D is unclear. The CDR3 is 18 residues long. Trimming cost V 0 bases and J 4 bases, with 19 bases left between them. The CDR3 loop reads CASSLADAGPLGYNEQFF. DNA for the CDR3: TGTGCCAGCAGTTTAGCTGATGCCGGGCCCCTTGGGTACAATGAGCAGTTCTTC.

This chain joins TRBV6-1 and TRBJ2-7, with 7 bases fitting TRBD2. Germline CDR1 MNHNS, CDR2 SASEGT. CDR3 size: 15 residues. The V segment lost 6 bases and the J segment 0 bases; nucleotides outside the gene matches: 8. As DNA, the CDR3 is TGTGCCAGCAGGCCTATCGGGACTACCTCCTACGAGCAGTACTTC. This codes for CASRPIGTTSYEQYF.

This chain joins TRBV28 and TRBJ2-3; 7 bases match TRBD1. In germline, CDR1 is MDHEN, CDR2 SYDVKM. This CDR3 region has 12 residues. The trim removed 6 bases at V and 5 bases at J, leaving 2 bases unmatched. The CDR3 DNA is TGTGCCAGCAGGACAGGGTTAGATACGCAGTATTTT. It encodes CASRTGLDTQYF.

Worth noting for this clonotype: The conserved closing phenylalanine or tryptophan is absent in this CDR3, likely reflecting a read error. The DNA is omitted, as the CDR3 cannot be located on it reliably, and the CDR3 follows TCRdb's listing. The genes are TRBV6-6 and TRBJ1-4; the table's D gene call, TRBD1, was not cross checked with the DNA. 13 amino acids form the CDR3, both terminal residues included. Germline V gives CDR1 MNHNY, CDR2 SVGAGI (reference sequence). The CDR3 region is CASRVRDSGPILR.

V gene TRBV15 combines with J gene TRBJ2-3, with unresolved D. The V gene lost 5 bases and the J gene lost 6 bases, with 12 bases spanning the gap. The CDR3 extends over 13 amino acids. Germline-derived CDR1 and CDR2 are LNHNV and YYDKDF (reference sequence). The CDR3 DNA reads as TGTGCCACCAGCCCCTGGCGGACCGATACGCAGTATTTT. Residues: CATSPWRTDTQYF.

This chain uses TRBV6-1 with TRBJ1-4, with 7 bases matching TRBD1. The CDR3 covers 15 residues. J gave up 6 bases and V 6 bases, and 10 bases lay outside the gene matches. Germline V gene sequence: CDR1 MNHNS, CDR2 SASEGT. The CDR3 here is CASRSGTAGDEKLFF. CDR3 DNA sequence: TGTGCCAGCAGGTCTGGGACAGCGGGGGATGAAAAACTGTTTTTT.

This rearrangement joins TRBV28 to TRBJ2-7; D is tentatively TRBD1 or TRBD2 (5 bases each). The CDR3 has 15 amino acids. V was clipped by 1 base and J by 5 bases, with 15 bases between them. CDR1 is MDHEN, CDR2 SYDVKM, per germline. The CDR3 is CASSLSGYGGDEQYF. Written as DNA, the CDR3 is TGTGCCAGCAGTTTATCAGGGTATGGGGGTGACGAGCAGTACTTC.

The chain joins TRBV15 to TRBJ1-1, with D unresolved. Trimming pared 0 bases from V and 7 bases from J, leaving 15 bases between. CDR3 length: 15 amino acids. The germline CDR1 and CDR2 sequences are LNHNV and YYDKDF (reference sequence). CDR3 in amino acids: CATSRDQASRVEAFF. The CDR3 DNA is TGTGCCACCAGCAGAGATCAGGCGTCTAGAGTTGAAGCTTTCTTT.

The genes are TRBV14 and TRBJ2-1; 9 bases agree with TRBD1. The V and J ends lost 4 bases and 8 bases, in that order; junction bases with no gene match: 9. This CDR3 is 15 amino acids long. Germline CDR1 and CDR2: SGHDN and FVKESK. CDR3 loop: CASSRRDRVVDEQFF. The CDR3, as DNA: TGTGCCAGCAGCCGGCGGGACAGGGTTGTAGATGAGCAGTTCTTC.

This clonotype was found many times. The chain links TRBV7-2 to TRBJ1-2; 9 bases are shared with TRBD1. Germline V CDR1 and CDR2: SGHTA, FQGNSA. After removal of 6 bases from V and 3 bases from J, the junction contained 8 bases not matched to a gene. The CDR3 covers 15 residues. The CDR3 spells CASRPPGTGHYGYTF. CDR3 sequence (DNA): TGTGCCAGCAGACCCCCCGGGACAGGGCACTATGGCTACACCTTC.

This clonotype was seen repeatedly, ten times or more. V gene TRBV19 combines with J gene TRBJ1-1, with TRBD1 matching 7 bases. Trimming removed 6 bases from V and 4 bases from J; junction bases left unmatched: 17. Per the germline V gene, CDR1 is LNHDA and CDR2 is SQIVND (reference sequence). The CDR3 length is 17 residues. CDR3 residues: CASRLPRQGSVGTEAFF. The CDR3 coding sequence is TGTGCCAGTAGGCTCCCCCGACAGGGCTCCGTGGGCACTGAAGCTTTCTTT.

The chain links TRBV11-2 to TRBJ1-2, with D perhaps matching TRBD1 (6 bases). The CDR3 is 16 residues long. Trimming stripped 0 bases from V and 0 bases from J, with 11 bases between. Per germline, CDR1 SGHAT and CDR2 FQNNGV. DNA of the CDR3: TGTGCCAGCAGCTTAGATAGGACAGCCTCTAACTATGGCTACACCTTC. Translated, it gives CASSLDRTASNYGYTF.

V usage is TRBV19 and J usage is TRBJ2-3, with a tentative D call TRBD2 (6 bases). Looked up from germline, CDR1 is LNHDA and CDR2 is SQIVND (reference sequence). The CDR3 runs to 16 residues. The V end lost 10 bases, the J end lost 0 bases, and 20 bases lay between the germline ends. This chain's CDR3 is CATSPPRGTSTDTQYF. The CDR3 bases are TGTGCCACCTCCCCGCCACGAGGGACTAGCACAGATACGCAGTATTTT.

The chain is built from TRBV5-4 and TRBJ2-1; tentatively, D is TRBD1 or TRBD2 (5 bases each). The V end lost 4 bases, the J end lost 6 bases, and 20 bases lay between the germline ends. The CDR3 totals 16 residues. Germline CDR1 reads SGHNT; CDR2 reads YYREEE (reference sequence). The CDR3, as DNA: TGTGCCAGCAGCCCGCCCGGGACCGTCTCTTCCAATGAGCAGTTCTTC. It encodes CASSPPGTVSSNEQFF.

The J gene is TRBJ1-2, the V gene TRBV27; the match to TRBD1 covers 7 bases. The CDR3 totals 14 residues. V lost 5 bases and J lost 5; bases outside the gene matches: 8. Germline CDR1 MNHEY, CDR2 SMNVEV (reference sequence). The CDR3 spells CASSPRTGTYGYTF. CDR3 coding DNA: TGTGCCAGCAGTCCGAGGACAGGAACTTATGGCTACACCTTC.

The gene calls are TRBV6-1 and TRBJ2-5; 7 bases are a match to TRBD1. Germline V gene data show CDR1 as MNHNS and CDR2 as SASEGT. Trimming took 5 bases from V and 7 from J; bases not matched to a gene: 10. The CDR3 contains 14 residues. The CDR3 sequence: CASSPDRDRGTQYF. CDR3 sequence (DNA): TGTGCCAGCAGTCCAGACAGGGACCGAGGGACCCAGTACTTC.

In its sample, this clonotype was seen a few times. The chain recombines TRBV11-2 with TRBJ2-7; D is unclear. Germline assignment: CDR1 SGHAT and CDR2 FQNNGV. Deletions cut 2 bases from V and 9 bases from J, with 14 bases between. This CDR3 is built from 13 residues. CDR3 sequence: CASSLSRTSGQYV. The DNA of the CDR3 is TGTGCCAGCAGCTTATCCCGGACGTCCGGGCAGTACGTC.

The sample holds a few counts of this clonotype. The chain recombines TRBV20-1 with TRBJ2-3; D remains ambiguous. Trimming took 0 bases from V and 2 from J, leaving 12 bases between them. The germline V gene encodes CDR1 DFQATT and CDR2 SNEGSKA (reference sequence). This CDR3 comprises 15 residues. For the CDR3, the DNA is TGCAGTGCTAGAGATCTCAGTTGGACCACAGATACGCAGTATTTT. It translates to CSARDLSWTTDTQYF.

The rearrangement joins TRBV11-3 to TRBJ2-2; D unresolved. Per the germline V gene, CDR1 is SGHNT and CDR2 is YENEEA. Trimming left V 1 base short and J 5 bases short, with 8 bases between. The length of the CDR3 is 14 residues. This chain's CDR3 is CASSLGPSTGELFF. CDR3 coding DNA: TGTGCCAGCAGCTTAGGACCCTCAACCGGGGAGCTGTTTTTT.

V gene TRBV6-1 combines with J gene TRBJ1-5; D is uncertain. Trimming stripped 7 bases from V and 0 bases from J, with 1 base between. CDR3 length: 11 residues. Per the germline V gene, CDR1 is MNHNS and CDR2 is SASEGT. The CDR3 loop is CASNSNQPQHF. Written as DNA, the CDR3 is TGTGCCAGCAATAGCAATCAGCCCCAGCATTTT.

The chain carries TRBV4-3 and TRBJ2-4; 10 positions match TRBD2. The CDR3 spans 14 residues. V was pared by 4 bases and J by 6 bases, with 3 bases of the junction left unmatched. From germline, CDR1 is LGHNA and CDR2 YSLEER. The CDR3 loop reads CASSPRLAGNIQYF. The CDR3 DNA follows: TGCGCCAGCAGCCCGAGACTAGCGGGAAACATTCAGTACTTC.

The chain has TRBV4-1 and TRBJ2-3; weak D call: TRBD1 (6 bases). The CDR3 is made up of 16 amino acids. Germline V CDR1 and CDR2: MGHRA, YSYEKL. The V gene lost 3 bases and the J gene lost 4 bases, with 17 bases spanning the gap. CDR3 region: CASSQARGGRPDTQYF. As DNA, the CDR3 is TGCGCCAGCAGCCAGGCCAGGGGTGGTAGGCCAGATACGCAGTATTTT.

The chain carries TRBV20-1 and TRBJ2-5; the D is unclear. The V gene lost 1 base and the J gene lost 4 bases, with 7 bases spanning the gap. This CDR3 contains 12 residues. From germline, CDR1 is DFQATT and CDR2 SNEGSKA (reference sequence). For the CDR3, the DNA is TGCAGTGCTAGAGCCGGGCCAGAGACCCAGTACTTC. It specifies CSARAGPETQYF.

This clonotype has more than one count but fewer than ten. This chain joins TRBV7-2 and TRBJ2-1; 9 nucleotides match TRBD2. The junction had 9 bases not matched to a gene; V was cut back by 5 bases and J by 7 bases. The CDR3 runs 15 residues. From germline, CDR1 is SGHTA and CDR2 FQGNSA. In nucleotides, the CDR3 is TGTGCCAGCAGCGTCGATGGTAGCGGGAGAAATGAGCAGTTCTTC. Encoded protein: CASSVDGSGRNEQFF.

This clonotype occurred a few times. The genes are TRBV5-1 and TRBJ1-6; TRBD1 agrees at 7 bases. The CDR3 consists of 14 residues. V was clipped by 0 bases and J by 10 bases; unmatched bases: 4. Germline CDR1 is SGHRS and CDR2 is YFSETQ. CDR3 protein: CASSLARGISPLHF. The CDR3 DNA sequence: TGCGCCAGCAGCTTGGCCAGGGGGATCTCACCCCTCCACTTT. Variable domain in full (rest from reference TRBV5-1 and TRBJ1-6): KAGVTQTPRYLIKTRGQQVTLSCSPISGHRSVSWYQQTPGQGLQFLFEYFSETQRNKGNFPGRFSGRQFSNSRSEMNVSTLELGDSALYLCASSLARGISPLHFGNGTRLTVT.

A few counts support this clonotype. In DNA form, the CDR3 reads TGTGCCAGCAGTTATCAGGCGGAGGGGGGAGAGACCCAGTACTTC. This gives the protein CASSYQAEGGETQYF. This sequence joins TRBV6-5 and TRBJ2-5; D may correspond to TRBD1 or TRBD2 (6 bases each). The length of the CDR3 is 15 residues. Trimming removed 3 bases from V and 4 bases from J, with 15 bases in between. CDR1 is MNHEY and CDR2 is SVGAGI in the germline V gene.

This clonotype was picked up a small number of times. The genes are TRBV4-1 and TRBJ2-3, with 14 bases identical to TRBD2. V dropped 3 bases and J dropped 5; count of bases not matched to a gene: 4. The CDR3 consists of 16 residues. Germline CDR1 and CDR2: MGHRA and YSYEKL. The CDR3 loop reads CASSQGLAGALDTQYF. The CDR3 DNA follows: TGCGCCAGCAGCCAGGGACTAGCGGGAGCTTTAGATACGCAGTATTTT.

The chain couples TRBV6-2 or TRBV6-3 to TRBJ1-2; 7 bases match TRBD1. The V gene's germline CDR1 is MNHEY and CDR2 SVGEGT. The ends lost 8 bases at V and 0 bases at J; junction bases unmatched: 6. This CDR3 region has 14 residues. CDR3 coding DNA: TGTGCCAGCTGGCGGGACAGAACTAACTATGGCTACACCTTC. This codes for CASWRDRTNYGYTF.

The chain recombines TRBV27 with TRBJ1-2; TRBD1 aligns across 9 bases. The CDR3 contains 17 residues. The V gene's germline CDR1 is MNHEY and CDR2 SMNVEV (reference sequence). J gave up 2 bases and V 4 bases, and 11 bases lay outside the gene matches. Here the CDR3 reads CASSSPLTGGRNYGYTF. CDR3 bases: TGTGCCAGCAGTTCGCCTTTGACAGGGGGGCGGAACTATGGCTACACCTTC.

In this sample, this clonotype turned up a few times. CDR3 sequence reads: CASSQESTPVREKLFF. DNA for the CDR3: TGTGCCAGCAGCCAAGAGTCGACACCTGTTCGGGAAAAACTGTTTTTT. The rearrangement links TRBV4-2 to TRBJ1-4; D gene unclear. This CDR3 has 16 amino acids. Trimming shortened V by 0 bases and J by 8 bases, and 16 bases separated the two germline ends. CDR1 LGHNA and CDR2 YNFKEQ come from the germline V gene.

This clonotype was detected ten times or more. The rearrangement joins TRBV12-3 or TRBV12-4 to TRBJ1-6, with D possibly TRBD1 on 6 matching bases. Deletions cut 8 bases from V and 10 bases from J, with 15 bases between. The length of the CDR3 is 13 residues. This CDR3 is CASQGQLRSPLHF. As DNA, the CDR3 is TGTGCCAGCCAGGGGCAGCTACGATCACCCCTCCACTTT.